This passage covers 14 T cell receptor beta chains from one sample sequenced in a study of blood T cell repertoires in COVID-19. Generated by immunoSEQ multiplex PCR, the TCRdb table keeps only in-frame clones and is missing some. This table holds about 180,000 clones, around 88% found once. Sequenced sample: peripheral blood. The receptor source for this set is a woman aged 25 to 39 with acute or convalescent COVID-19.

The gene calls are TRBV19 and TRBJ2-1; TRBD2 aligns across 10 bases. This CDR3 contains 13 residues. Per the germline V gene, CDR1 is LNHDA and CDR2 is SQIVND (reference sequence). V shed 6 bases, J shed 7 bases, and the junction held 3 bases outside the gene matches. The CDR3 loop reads CASRLAGMNEQFF. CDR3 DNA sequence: TGTGCCAGTAGACTAGCGGGAATGAATGAGCAGTTCTTC. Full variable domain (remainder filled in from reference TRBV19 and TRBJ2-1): DGGITQSPKYLFRKEGQNVTLSCEQNLNHDAMYWYRQDPGQGLRLIYYSQIVNDFQKGDIAEGYSVSREKKESFPLTVTSAQKNPTAFYLCASRLAGMNEQFFGPGTRLTVL.

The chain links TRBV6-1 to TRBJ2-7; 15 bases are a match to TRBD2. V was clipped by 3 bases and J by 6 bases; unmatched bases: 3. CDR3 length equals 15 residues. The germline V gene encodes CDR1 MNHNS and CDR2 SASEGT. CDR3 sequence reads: CASSELGLAGGEQYF. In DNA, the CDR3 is TGTGCCAGCAGTGAGTTGGGACTAGCGGGAGGCGAGCAGTACTTC.

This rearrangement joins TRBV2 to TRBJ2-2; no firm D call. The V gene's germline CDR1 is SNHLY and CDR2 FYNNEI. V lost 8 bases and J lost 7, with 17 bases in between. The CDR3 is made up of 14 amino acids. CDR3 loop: CASRIGRPHGELFF. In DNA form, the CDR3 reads TGTGCCAGCCGGATTGGGCGACCTCACGGGGAGCTGTTTTTT.

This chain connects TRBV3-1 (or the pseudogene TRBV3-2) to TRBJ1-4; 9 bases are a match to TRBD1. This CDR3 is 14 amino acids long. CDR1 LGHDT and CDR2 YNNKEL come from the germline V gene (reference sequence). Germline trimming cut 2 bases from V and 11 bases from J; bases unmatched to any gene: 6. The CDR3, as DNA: TGTGCCAGCAGCCAAAACAGGGGGCACGGGAAACTGTTTTTT. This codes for CASSQNRGHGKLFF.

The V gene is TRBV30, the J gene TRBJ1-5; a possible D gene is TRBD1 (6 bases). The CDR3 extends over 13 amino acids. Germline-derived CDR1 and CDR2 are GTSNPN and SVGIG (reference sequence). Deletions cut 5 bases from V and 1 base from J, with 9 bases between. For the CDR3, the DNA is TGTGCCTGGGCTAGGGGGAGCAATCAGCCCCAGCATTTT. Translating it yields CAWARGSNQPQHF.

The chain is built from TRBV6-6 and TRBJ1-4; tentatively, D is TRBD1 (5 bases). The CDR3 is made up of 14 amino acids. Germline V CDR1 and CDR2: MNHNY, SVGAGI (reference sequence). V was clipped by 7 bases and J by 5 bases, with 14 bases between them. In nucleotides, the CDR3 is TGTGCCAGCATTAACTCAGGGAGGAATGAAAAACTGTTTTTT. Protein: CASINSGRNEKLFF.

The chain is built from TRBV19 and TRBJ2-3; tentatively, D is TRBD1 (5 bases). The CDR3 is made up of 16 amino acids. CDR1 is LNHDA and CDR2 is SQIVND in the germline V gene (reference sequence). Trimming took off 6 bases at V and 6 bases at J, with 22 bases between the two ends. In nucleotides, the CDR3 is TGTGCCAGTAGATCCCTTGCGCAGGGAAGAGTCGATACGCAGTATTTT. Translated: CASRSLAQGRVDTQYF.

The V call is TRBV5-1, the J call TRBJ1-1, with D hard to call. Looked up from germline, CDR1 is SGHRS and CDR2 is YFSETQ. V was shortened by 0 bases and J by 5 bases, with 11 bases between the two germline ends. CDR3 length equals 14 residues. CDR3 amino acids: CASSLDWRGTEAFF. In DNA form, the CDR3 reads TGCGCCAGCAGCTTGGATTGGAGAGGGACTGAAGCTTTCTTT.

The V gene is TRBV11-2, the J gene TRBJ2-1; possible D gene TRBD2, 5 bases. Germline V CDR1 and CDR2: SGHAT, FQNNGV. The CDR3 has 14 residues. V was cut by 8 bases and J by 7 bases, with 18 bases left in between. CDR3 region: CASGPTTTSNEQFF. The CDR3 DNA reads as TGTGCCAGCGGACCGACTACTACCTCAAATGAGCAGTTCTTC.

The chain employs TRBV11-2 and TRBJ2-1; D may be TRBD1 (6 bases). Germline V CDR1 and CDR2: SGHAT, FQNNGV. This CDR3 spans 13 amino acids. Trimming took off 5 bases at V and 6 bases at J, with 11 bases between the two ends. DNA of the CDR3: TGTGCCAGCAGCCCCGGACAGAGCAATGAGCAGTTCTTC. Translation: CASSPGQSNEQFF.

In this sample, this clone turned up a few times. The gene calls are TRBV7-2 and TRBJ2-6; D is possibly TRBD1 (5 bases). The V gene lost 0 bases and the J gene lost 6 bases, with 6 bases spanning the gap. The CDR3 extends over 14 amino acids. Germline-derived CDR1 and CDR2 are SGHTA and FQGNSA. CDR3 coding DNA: TGTGCCAGCAGCTTAGCAGGGGTGGCCAACGTCCTGACTTTC. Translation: CASSLAGVANVLTF.

CDR3: CASSLATGAFYEQYF. DNA of the CDR3: TGTGCCAGCAGCTTAGCGACAGGGGCTTTCTACGAGCAGTACTTC. The chain links TRBV7-2 to TRBJ2-7, with 8 bases aligning to TRBD1. V lost 0 bases to trimming and J lost 3 bases; unmatched junction nucleotides: 4. This CDR3 is built from 15 residues. CDR1 and CDR2 from the germline V gene are SGHTA and FQGNSA.

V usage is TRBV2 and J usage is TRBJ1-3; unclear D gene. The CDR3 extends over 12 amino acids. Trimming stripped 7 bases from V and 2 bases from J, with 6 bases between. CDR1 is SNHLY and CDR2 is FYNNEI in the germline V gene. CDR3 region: CASTSAGNTIYF. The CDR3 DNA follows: TGTGCCAGCACCTCGGCTGGAAACACCATATATTTT. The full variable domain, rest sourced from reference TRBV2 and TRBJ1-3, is EPEVTQTPSHQVTQMGQEVILRCVPISNHLYFYWYRQILGQKVEFLVSFYNNEISEKSEIFDDQFSVERPDGSNFTLKIRSTKLEDSAMYFCASTSAGNTIYFGEGSWLTVV.

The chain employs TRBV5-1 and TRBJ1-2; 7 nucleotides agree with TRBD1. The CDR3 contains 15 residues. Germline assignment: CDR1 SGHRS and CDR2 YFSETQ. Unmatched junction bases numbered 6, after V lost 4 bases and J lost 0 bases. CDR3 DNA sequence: TGCGCCAGCAGCCCGGAGGGACAGACTAACTATGGCTACACCTTC. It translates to CASSPEGQTNYGYTF. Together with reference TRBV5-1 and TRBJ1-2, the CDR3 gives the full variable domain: KAGVTQTPRYLIKTRGQQVTLSCSPISGHRSVSWYQQTPGQGLQFLFEYFSETQRNKGNFPGRFSGRQFSNSRSEMNVSTLELGDSALYLCASSPEGQTNYGYTFGSGTRLTVV.